A single sample is the source of the 8 T cell receptor beta chains below, sequenced in a study of shared clonotypes between healthy human individuals. The data were produced by immunoSEQ multiplex PCR, yet TCRdb's version contains in-frame clones alone and is incomplete. The table has roughly 480,000 clones, about 80% seen once. Material for sequencing was PBMCs. All receptors come from a woman aged 40 to 50 in good health. Some clones in this sample may be carry-over from other donors' samples.

A note on this clone: A far larger clone is only one base removed, so a read error is likely. The gene calls are TRBV7-3 and TRBJ2-2; 13 bases are a match to TRBD2. The CDR3 is 17 amino acids. With 2 bases clipped from V and 4 bases from J, the junction kept 4 bases outside the gene matches. Germline CDR1 and CDR2: SGHTA and FQGTGA. CDR3 sequence: CASSLPGLAGSTGELFF. The CDR3 coding sequence is TGTGCCAGCAGCTTACCGGGACTAGCGGGAAGCACCGGGGAGCTGTTTTTT.

Concerning this clone itself: One base separates it from a far larger clone, so it is likely a read error. The rearrangement links TRBV4-3 to TRBJ2-1, with 14 bases aligning to TRBD2. CDR3 length: 16 residues. CDR1 LGHNA and CDR2 YSLEER come from the germline V gene. The chain's CDR3 is CASSRGTSGGYNGQFF. As DNA, the CDR3 is TGCGCCAGCAGCCGAGGGACTAGCGGGGGATACAATGGGCAGTTCTTC.

On this clone itself: At the DNA level, this CDR3 is encoded by other sequences in the same sample as well. The rearrangement joins TRBV2 to TRBJ1-3, with TRBD1 matching 7 bases. The CDR3 is 13 residues long. Germline assignment: CDR1 SNHLY and CDR2 FYNNEI. Losses at the gene ends were 8 bases for V and 2 bases for J; bases not matched to a gene: 3. The CDR3 region has the DNA TGTGCCAGCCGTGGACAGGCTGGAAACACCATATATTTT. This encodes CASRGQAGNTIYF.

V usage is TRBV10-1 and J usage is TRBJ2-7, with no clear D. The CDR3 runs to 16 residues. With 3 bases removed from V and 0 bases from J, the gap between germline ends came to 15 bases. The V gene's germline CDR1 is WNHNN and CDR2 SYGVQD (reference sequence). CDR3 in DNA: TGCGCCAGCAGTGAAGGTTTGTTCGGTACCTCCTACGAGCAGTACTTC. It is translated as CASSEGLFGTSYEQYF.

The chain is built from TRBV28 and TRBJ2-7, with TRBD1 matching over 9 bases. The CDR3 extends over 15 amino acids. J gave up 0 bases and V 7 bases, and 7 bases lay outside the gene matches. CDR1 is MDHEN and CDR2 is SYDVKM in the germline V gene. The CDR3 sequence is CASIRDRDHSYEQYF. The CDR3 DNA reads TGTGCCAGCATTCGGGACAGGGATCACTCCTACGAGCAGTACTTC.

The CDR3 DNA follows: TGTGCCAGTAGTTTGACAGGGAATTCCTACGAGCAGTACTTC. It is translated as CASSLTGNSYEQYF. The J gene is TRBJ2-5, the V gene TRBV19; 7 nucleotides agree with TRBD1. Near its end, the DNA agrees better with TRBJ2-7, so the J call may be wrong. Germline CDR1 reads LNHDA; CDR2 reads SQIVND (reference sequence). This CDR3 region has 14 residues.

This clone came up once. The CDR3 protein is CSVGSGTAIYGYTF. The CDR3 DNA is TGCAGCGTAGGGAGCGGGACCGCCATCTATGGCTACACCTTC. The J gene is TRBJ1-2, the V gene TRBV29-1, with D possibly TRBD1 on 5 matching bases. Per germline, CDR1 SQVTM and CDR2 ANQGSEA. This CDR3 has 14 residues. Deletions cut 6 bases from V and 4 bases from J, with 18 bases between. The full variable domain, in which reference TRBV29-1 and TRBJ1-2 provide the parts outside the CDR3, is SAVISQKPSRDICQRGTSLTIQCQVDSQVTMMFWYRQQPGQSLTLIATANQGSEATYESGFVIDKFPISRPNLTFSTLTVSNMSPEDSSIYLCSVGSGTAIYGYTFGSGTRLTVV.

On this clone itself: Being one base from a much bigger clone, this may be a read error. This sample includes further DNA sequences coding for the same CDR3. V is TRBV4-3 and J is TRBJ1-1; D perhaps matches TRBD1 (6 bases). CDR1 and CDR2 from the germline V gene are LGHNA and YSLEER. Trimming took off 0 bases at V and 5 bases at J, with 13 bases between the two ends. CDR3 length equals 15 residues. This chain's CDR3 is CASSQDNRAGTEAFF. CDR3 coding DNA: TGCGCCAGCAGCCAAGATAACAGGGCAGGTACTGAAGCTTTCTTT.